These 26 T cell receptor beta chains were sequenced from one sample in a study of blood T cell repertoires in COVID-19. Profiled with immunoSEQ multiplex PCR; TCRdb holds only in-frame clones, not every one. The table includes 110,000 to 150,000 clones, 80% to 85% detected once. Sequenced material: peripheral blood. Receptor source: an elderly woman with acute or convalescent COVID-19.

The chain employs TRBV30 and TRBJ2-2; 7 bases fit TRBD1. Germline lookup yields CDR1 GTSNPN and CDR2 SVGIG (reference sequence). After removal of 3 bases from V and 5 bases from J, the junction contained 3 bases not matched to a gene. This CDR3 comprises 13 residues. The CDR3 bases are TGTGCCTGGAGCCGGACAGGAACCGGGGAGCTGTTTTTT. Protein sequence: CAWSRTGTGELFF.

The chain links TRBV5-6 to TRBJ2-7; unclear D gene. Trimming stripped 3 bases from V and 3 bases from J, with 7 bases between. There are 12 residues in the CDR3. Germline assignment: CDR1 SGHDT and CDR2 YYEEEE. The CDR3 reads CASSSENYEQYF. DNA for the CDR3: TGTGCCAGCAGCTCAGAAAACTACGAGCAGTACTTC.

CDR3 residues: CASSVTGGAPDTQYF. The DNA for the CDR3 is TGTGCCAGCAGTGTAACAGGGGGGGCCCCAGATACGCAGTATTTT. This chain joins TRBV27 and TRBJ2-3, with a weak D call TRBD1 (8 bases). V lost 5 bases and J 4 bases, leaving 16 bases between the germline ends. The CDR3 is 15 amino acids. Germline V lookup: CDR1 MNHEY, CDR2 SMNVEV (reference sequence).

The chain recombines TRBV6-6 with TRBJ2-3, with 7 bases matching TRBD2. CDR1 and CDR2 from the germline V gene are MNHNY and SVGAGI (reference sequence). After removal of 0 bases from V and 3 bases from J, the junction contained 3 bases not matched to a gene. The CDR3 has 15 amino acids. This CDR3 reads CASSYSWGGTDTQYF. In nucleotides, the CDR3 is TGTGCCAGCAGTTACTCTTGGGGGGGAACAGATACGCAGTATTTT.

V is TRBV19 and J is TRBJ2-2; D might be TRBD1 (6 bases). V lost 3 bases and J 0 bases, leaving 11 bases between the germline ends. The CDR3 runs to 16 residues. The germline CDR1 and CDR2 sequences are LNHDA and SQIVND (reference sequence). CDR3 loop: CASSMFWGPNTGELFF. CDR3 nucleotide sequence: TGTGCCAGTAGTATGTTCTGGGGGCCGAACACCGGGGAGCTGTTTTTT.

The rearrangement uses TRBV2 and TRBJ1-5; perhaps TRBD1 as D (6 bases). This CDR3 has 14 residues. The V end was cut by 3 bases, the J end by 2 bases, with 8 bases between. Germline-derived CDR1 and CDR2 are SNHLY and FYNNEI. The CDR3 sequence is CASSDSGGNQPQHF. The CDR3 DNA reads TGTGCCAGCAGTGATTCAGGGGGCAATCAGCCCCAGCATTTT.

The J gene is TRBJ2-7, the V gene TRBV29-1; tentative D call: TRBD2 (5 bases). V lost 0 bases to trimming and J lost 6 bases, with 9 bases between them. The CDR3 is 12 residues long. Looked up from germline, CDR1 is SQVTM and CDR2 is ANQGSEA. DNA for the CDR3: TGCAGCGTTGAAGATTTGGCGGGCGAGCAGTACTTC. The encoded protein is CSVEDLAGEQYF.

The chain couples TRBV3-1 (or the pseudogene TRBV3-2) to TRBJ1-3; D perhaps matches TRBD1 (5 bases). V was clipped by 1 base and J by 0 bases, with 10 bases between them. CDR3 length equals 16 residues. Germline V lookup: CDR1 LGHDT, CDR2 YNNKEL (reference sequence). The CDR3 DNA is TGTGCCAGCAGCCAAGTTCAGGGAAGCTCTGGAAACACCATATATTTT. This sequence encodes CASSQVQGSSGNTIYF.

In its sample, this clone was seen once. The V gene is TRBV9, the J gene TRBJ2-2; no clear D gene. V was cut by 0 bases and J by 1 base, with 4 bases left in between. CDR1 and CDR2 (germline): SGDLS, YYNGEE. The CDR3 spans 14 residues. The CDR3 is CASSVAGNTGELFF. The CDR3 DNA reads TGTGCCAGCAGCGTAGCGGGGAACACCGGGGAGCTGTTTTTT.

The chain combines TRBV5-4 with TRBJ2-7; 8 bases line up with TRBD2. Trimming cost V 0 bases and J 3 bases; bases outside gene matches: 5. The germline V gene encodes CDR1 SGHNT and CDR2 YYREEE (reference sequence). This CDR3 has 15 amino acids. The CDR3 reads CASSLGTGGNYEQYF. Written as DNA, the CDR3 is TGTGCCAGCAGCTTGGGGACGGGAGGGAACTACGAGCAGTACTTC.

This chain links TRBV7-9 with TRBJ2-5; 9 bases are a match to TRBD1. This CDR3 contains 17 residues. V lost 5 bases, J lost 0 bases, and 10 bases stayed unmatched. Germline V CDR1 and CDR2: SEHNR, FQNEAQ (reference sequence). The CDR3 nucleotides are TGTGCCAGCAGCCCCGAAGGGACAGGGTGGGACCAAGAGACCCAGTACTTC. The encoded protein is CASSPEGTGWDQETQYF.

This chain connects TRBV6-5 to TRBJ1-1, with D possibly matching TRBD1 (5 bases). Germline V gene data show CDR1 as MNHEY and CDR2 as SVGAGI. Trimming took off 11 bases at V and 1 base at J, with 14 bases between the two ends. The CDR3 extends over 13 amino acids. The CDR3 DNA reads as TGTGCCGGCCACAGGAGGGGGAACACTGAAGCTTTCTTT. It codes for CAGHRRGNTEAFF.

This chain joins TRBV6-6 and TRBJ1-5, with D uncertain. Germline V gene lookup returns CDR1 MNHNY and CDR2 SVGAGI (reference sequence). This CDR3 has 15 residues. V lost 10 bases and J lost 2, with 18 bases in between. CDR3 residues: CATVQQGGGNQPQHF. The CDR3 bases are TGTGCCACCGTCCAACAAGGAGGAGGCAATCAGCCCCAGCATTTT.

CDR3 DNA: TGTGCCAGCAGCCTCCAGGAACACACTGAAGCTTTCTTT. Translation gives CASSLQEHTEAFF. V is TRBV7-3 and J is TRBJ1-1; D gene ambiguous. Germline V gene sequence: CDR1 SGHTA, CDR2 FQGTGA. V shed 5 bases and J shed 3 bases, with 10 bases lying between them. This CDR3 contains 13 residues.

V is TRBV28 and J is TRBJ1-4; possible D gene TRBD1, 6 bases. Trimming left V 2 bases short and J 8 bases short, with 12 bases between. The V gene's germline CDR1 is MDHEN and CDR2 SYDVKM. This CDR3 comprises 14 residues. The chain's CDR3 is CASSLTGTREKLFF. The CDR3, as DNA: TGTGCCAGCAGTTTAACAGGGACTAGAGAAAAACTGTTTTTT.

This rearrangement joins TRBV5-1 to TRBJ2-7, with 10 positions matching TRBD2. In germline, CDR1 is SGHRS, CDR2 YFSETQ. The CDR3 loop spans 14 amino acids. Germline trimming cut 6 bases from V and 4 bases from J; bases unmatched to any gene: 7. DNA for the CDR3: TGCGCCAGCAAGGCTAGCGGGAGTACTTACGAGCAGTACTTC. Amino acids: CASKASGSTYEQYF.

V usage is TRBV5-1 and J usage is TRBJ1-6; D uncertain. This CDR3 contains 15 residues. The germline V gene has CDR1 SGHRS and CDR2 YFSETQ. Trimming took off 0 bases at V and 9 bases at J, with 13 bases between the two ends. CDR3 amino acids: CASSLGPDPGSPLHF. CDR3 nucleotide sequence: TGCGCCAGCAGCTTGGGGCCCGACCCGGGTTCACCCCTCCACTTT.

This chain links TRBV19 with TRBJ2-7, with 7 bases matching TRBD1. J gave up 1 base and V 5 bases, and 2 bases lay outside the gene matches. Germline CDR1 and CDR2: LNHDA and SQIVND (reference sequence). The CDR3 spans 13 residues. For the CDR3, the DNA is TGTGCCAGTAGTCCGACAGGGTCCTACGAGCAGTACTTC. Residues: CASSPTGSYEQYF.

V is TRBV27 and J is TRBJ2-1, with D possibly being TRBD1 (5 bases). The CDR3 totals 16 residues. The V end lost 5 bases, the J end lost 4 bases, and 18 bases lay between the germline ends. Germline CDR1 reads MNHEY; CDR2 reads SMNVEV (reference sequence). In DNA form, the CDR3 reads TGTGCCAGCAGTGCCTCCTCAGGGTTCGCGTACAATGAGCAGTTCTTC. Translation: CASSASSGFAYNEQFF.

The chain links TRBV6-5 to TRBJ1-1; 7 bases map to TRBD1. The CDR3 has 16 residues. Germline V lookup: CDR1 MNHEY, CDR2 SVGAGI. Trimming removed 2 bases from V and 4 bases from J; junction bases left unmatched: 10. In nucleotides, the CDR3 is TGTGCCAGCAGTTACAAACGACAGGGTAGGGGCACTGAAGCTTTCTTT. It encodes CASSYKRQGRGTEAFF.

The genes are TRBV15 and TRBJ2-5; 7 nucleotides align to TRBD1. The germline CDR1 and CDR2 sequences are LNHNV and YYDKDF (reference sequence). This CDR3 comprises 15 residues. V gave up 5 bases and J gave up 5 bases; unmatched junction bases: 11. The DNA for the CDR3 is TGTGCCACCAGCGGCGGTAAAAGGGGGCTGGAGACCCAGTACTTC. This sequence encodes CATSGGKRGLETQYF.

The chain uses TRBV2 and TRBJ1-1; D uncertain. Looked up from germline, CDR1 is SNHLY and CDR2 is FYNNEI. This CDR3 comprises 13 residues. Between the trimmed V and J ends, which lost 5 bases and 1 base, there was a span of 8 bases. CDR3 loop: CASSTRQNTEAFF. The CDR3 DNA sequence: TGTGCCAGCAGTACCCGACAGAACACTGAAGCTTTCTTT.

The gene calls are TRBV28 and TRBJ2-3; 8 bases are a match to TRBD2. This CDR3 has 16 residues. CDR1 and CDR2 (germline): MDHEN, SYDVKM. Trimming at V came to 6 bases and at J to 4 bases, leaving 12 bases not matched to a gene. The CDR3 sequence: CASRFISGAFSDTQYF. DNA of the CDR3: TGTGCCAGCAGATTTATTAGCGGGGCGTTCTCAGATACGCAGTATTTT.

The genes are TRBV2 and TRBJ1-6; TRBD1 is a possible D gene (5 bases). Germline loops: CDR1 SNHLY, CDR2 FYNNEI. CDR3 length equals 15 residues. The V and J ends lost 4 bases and 9 bases respectively, with 16 bases between them. CDR3 sequence: CASSVARVGVSPLHF. The CDR3 DNA follows: TGTGCCAGCAGTGTAGCCAGGGTAGGAGTTTCACCCCTCCACTTT.

This chain links TRBV5-4 with TRBJ2-7; perhaps TRBD2 as D (5 bases). There are 14 residues in the CDR3. CDR1 is SGHNT and CDR2 is YYREEE in the germline V gene (reference sequence). V dropped 3 bases and J dropped 2 bases, with 12 bases sitting between them. CDR3 sequence (DNA): TGTGCCAGCAGCTCAAACGGACTGGCCTACGAGCAGTACTTC. Its translation is CASSSNGLAYEQYF.

The V and J genes are TRBV2 and TRBJ1-2, with TRBD1 matching 7 bases. The junction had 9 bases not matched to a gene; V was cut back by 7 bases and J by 4 bases. The CDR3 has 14 residues. Germline loops: CDR1 SNHLY, CDR2 FYNNEI. CDR3 residues: CASIEQGFGYGYTF. In DNA form, the CDR3 reads TGTGCCAGCATAGAACAGGGGTTCGGCTATGGCTACACCTTC. Full variable domain (rest looked up from reference TRBV2 and TRBJ1-2): EPEVTQTPSHQVTQMGQEVILRCVPISNHLYFYWYRQILGQKVEFLVSFYNNEISEKSEIFDDQFSVERPDGSNFTLKIRSTKLEDSAMYFCASIEQGFGYGYTFGSGTRLTVV.